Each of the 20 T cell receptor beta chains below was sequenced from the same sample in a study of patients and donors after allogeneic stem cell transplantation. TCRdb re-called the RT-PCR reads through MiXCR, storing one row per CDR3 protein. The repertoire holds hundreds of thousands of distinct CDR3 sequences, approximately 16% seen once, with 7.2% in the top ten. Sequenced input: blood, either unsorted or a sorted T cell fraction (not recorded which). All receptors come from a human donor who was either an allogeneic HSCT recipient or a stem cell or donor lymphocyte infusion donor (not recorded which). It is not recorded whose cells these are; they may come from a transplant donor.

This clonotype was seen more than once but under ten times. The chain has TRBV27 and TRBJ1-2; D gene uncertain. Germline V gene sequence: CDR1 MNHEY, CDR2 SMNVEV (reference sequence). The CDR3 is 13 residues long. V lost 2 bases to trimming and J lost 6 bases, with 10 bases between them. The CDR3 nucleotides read TGTGCCAGCAGTTTAACGGCAGGCAATGGCTACACCTTC. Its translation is CASSLTAGNGYTF.

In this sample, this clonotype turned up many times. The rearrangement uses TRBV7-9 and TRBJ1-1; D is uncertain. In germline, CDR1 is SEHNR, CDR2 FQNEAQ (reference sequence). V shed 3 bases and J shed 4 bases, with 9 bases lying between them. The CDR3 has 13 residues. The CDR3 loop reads CASSFTTATEAFF. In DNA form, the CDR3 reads TGTGCCAGCAGCTTTACGACGGCCACTGAAGCTTTCTTT.

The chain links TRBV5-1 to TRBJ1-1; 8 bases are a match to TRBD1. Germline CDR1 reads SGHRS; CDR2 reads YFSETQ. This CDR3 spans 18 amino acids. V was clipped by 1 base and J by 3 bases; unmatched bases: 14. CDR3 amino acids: CASSLRTGGTVRDTEAFF. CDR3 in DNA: TGCGCCAGCAGCTTGCGAACAGGGGGAACAGTAAGGGACACTGAAGCTTTCTTT.

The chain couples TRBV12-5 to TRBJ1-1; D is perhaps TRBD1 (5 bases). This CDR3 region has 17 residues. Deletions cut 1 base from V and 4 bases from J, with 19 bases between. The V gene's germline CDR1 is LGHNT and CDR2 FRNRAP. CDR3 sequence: CASGLGQTGYSGTEAFF. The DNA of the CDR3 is TGTGCTAGTGGTTTGGGGCAAACAGGATACTCGGGCACTGAAGCTTTCTTT.

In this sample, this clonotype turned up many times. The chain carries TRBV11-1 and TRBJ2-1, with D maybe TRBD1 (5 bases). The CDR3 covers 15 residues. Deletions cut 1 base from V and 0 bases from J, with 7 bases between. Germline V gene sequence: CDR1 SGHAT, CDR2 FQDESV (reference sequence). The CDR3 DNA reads TGTGCCAGCAGCTTAGGGACACACTCCTACAATGAGCAGTTCTTC. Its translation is CASSLGTHSYNEQFF.

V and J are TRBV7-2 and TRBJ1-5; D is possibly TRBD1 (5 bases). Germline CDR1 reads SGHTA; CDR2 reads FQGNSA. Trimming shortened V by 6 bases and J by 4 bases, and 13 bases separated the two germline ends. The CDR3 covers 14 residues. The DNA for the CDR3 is TGTGCCAGCAGTCTACAGGCCGTTAATCAGCCCCAGCATTTT. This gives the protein CASSLQAVNQPQHF.

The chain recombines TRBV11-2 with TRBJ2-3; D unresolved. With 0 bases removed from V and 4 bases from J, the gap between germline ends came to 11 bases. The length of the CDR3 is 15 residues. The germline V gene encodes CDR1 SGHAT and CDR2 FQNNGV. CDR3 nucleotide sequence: TGTGCCAGCAGCTTAGAGGCGAACGCGGCAGATACGCAGTATTTT. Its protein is CASSLEANAADTQYF.

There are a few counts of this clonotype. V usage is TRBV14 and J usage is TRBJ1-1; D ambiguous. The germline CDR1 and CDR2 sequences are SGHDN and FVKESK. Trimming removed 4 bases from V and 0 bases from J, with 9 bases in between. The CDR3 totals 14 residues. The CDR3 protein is CASSRYSMNTEAFF. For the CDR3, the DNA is TGTGCCAGCAGCCGGTACTCCATGAACACTGAAGCTTTCTTT.

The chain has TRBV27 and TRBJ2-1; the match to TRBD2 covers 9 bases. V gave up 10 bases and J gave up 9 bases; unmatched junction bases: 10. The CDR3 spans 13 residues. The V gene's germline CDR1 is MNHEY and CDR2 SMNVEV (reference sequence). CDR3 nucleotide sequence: TGTGCCACCCTAGCGGGGAGCCGCGGTGAGCAGTTCTTC. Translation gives CATLAGSRGEQFF.

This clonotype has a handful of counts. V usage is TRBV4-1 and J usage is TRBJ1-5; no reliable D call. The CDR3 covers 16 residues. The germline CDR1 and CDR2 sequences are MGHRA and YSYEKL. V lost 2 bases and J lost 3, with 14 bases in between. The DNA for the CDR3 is TGCGCCAGCAGCCAATCTCAGACATATATCAATCAGCCCCAGCATTTT. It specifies CASSQSQTYINQPQHF.

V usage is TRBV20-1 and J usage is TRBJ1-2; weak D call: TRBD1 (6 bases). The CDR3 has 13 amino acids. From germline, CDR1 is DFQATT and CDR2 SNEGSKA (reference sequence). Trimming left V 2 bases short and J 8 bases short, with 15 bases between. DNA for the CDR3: TGCAGTGCTAGAAGCGGACAGTCCCAGGGCTACACCTTC. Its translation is CSARSGQSQGYTF.

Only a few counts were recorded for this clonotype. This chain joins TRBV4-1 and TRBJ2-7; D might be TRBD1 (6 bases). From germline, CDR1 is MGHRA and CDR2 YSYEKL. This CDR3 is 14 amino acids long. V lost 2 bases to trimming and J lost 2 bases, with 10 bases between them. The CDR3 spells CASSQRTATYEQYF. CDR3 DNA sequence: TGCGCCAGCAGCCAAAGGACAGCTACCTACGAGCAGTACTTC.

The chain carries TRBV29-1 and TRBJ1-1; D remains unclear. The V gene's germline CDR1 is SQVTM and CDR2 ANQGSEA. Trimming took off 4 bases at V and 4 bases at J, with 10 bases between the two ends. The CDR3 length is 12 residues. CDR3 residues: CSVGPGGTEAFF. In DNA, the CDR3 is TGCAGCGTTGGACCGGGCGGCACTGAAGCTTTCTTT.

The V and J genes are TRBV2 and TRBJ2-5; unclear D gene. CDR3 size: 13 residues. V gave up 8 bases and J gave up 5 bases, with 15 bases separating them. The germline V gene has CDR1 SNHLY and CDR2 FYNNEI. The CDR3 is CASWGWKQETQYF. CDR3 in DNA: TGTGCCAGCTGGGGATGGAAGCAGGAGACCCAGTACTTC.

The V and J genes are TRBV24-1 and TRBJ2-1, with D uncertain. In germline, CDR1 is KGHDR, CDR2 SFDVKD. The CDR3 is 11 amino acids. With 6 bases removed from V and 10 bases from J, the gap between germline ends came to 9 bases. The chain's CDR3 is CATSLSSEQFF. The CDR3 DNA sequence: TGTGCCACCAGTCTATCCTCCGAGCAGTTCTTC.

The CDR3 nucleotides are TGCGCCAGCAGCCTTGGGACTAGCGGGGGTGAAGAGACCCAGTACTTC. It yields the protein CASSLGTSGGEETQYF. V is TRBV4-1 and J is TRBJ2-5; TRBD2 aligns across 14 bases. This CDR3 is built from 16 residues. The V gene end was trimmed by 4 bases and the J gene end by 3 bases; junction bases not matched to a gene: 4. CDR1 is MGHRA, CDR2 YSYEKL, per germline.

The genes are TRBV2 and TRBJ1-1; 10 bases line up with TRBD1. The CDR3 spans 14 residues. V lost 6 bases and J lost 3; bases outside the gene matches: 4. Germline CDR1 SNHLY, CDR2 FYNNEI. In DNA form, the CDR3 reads TGTGCCAGCAGAGACAGGGGGCCGGACACTGAAGCTTTCTTT. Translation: CASRDRGPDTEAFF.

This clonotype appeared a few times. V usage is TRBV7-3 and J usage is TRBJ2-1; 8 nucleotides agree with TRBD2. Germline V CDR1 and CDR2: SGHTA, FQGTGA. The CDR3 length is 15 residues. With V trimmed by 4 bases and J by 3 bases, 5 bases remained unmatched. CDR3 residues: CASSSLGGGYNEQFF. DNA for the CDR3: TGTGCCAGCAGCTCTCTCGGGGGGGGCTACAATGAGCAGTTCTTC.

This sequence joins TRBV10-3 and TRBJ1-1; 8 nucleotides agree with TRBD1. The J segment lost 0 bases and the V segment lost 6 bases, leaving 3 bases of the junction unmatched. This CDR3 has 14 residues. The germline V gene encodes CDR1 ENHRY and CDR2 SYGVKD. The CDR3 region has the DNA TGTGCCATCAGAACAGGGGGTATGAACACTGAAGCTTTCTTT. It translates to CAIRTGGMNTEAFF.

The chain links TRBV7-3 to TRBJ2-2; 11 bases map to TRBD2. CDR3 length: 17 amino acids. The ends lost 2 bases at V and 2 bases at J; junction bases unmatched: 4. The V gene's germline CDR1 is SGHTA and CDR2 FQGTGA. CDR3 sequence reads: CASSLLAGGPNTGELFF. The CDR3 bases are TGTGCCAGCAGCTTATTAGCGGGAGGGCCCAACACCGGGGAGCTGTTTTTT.